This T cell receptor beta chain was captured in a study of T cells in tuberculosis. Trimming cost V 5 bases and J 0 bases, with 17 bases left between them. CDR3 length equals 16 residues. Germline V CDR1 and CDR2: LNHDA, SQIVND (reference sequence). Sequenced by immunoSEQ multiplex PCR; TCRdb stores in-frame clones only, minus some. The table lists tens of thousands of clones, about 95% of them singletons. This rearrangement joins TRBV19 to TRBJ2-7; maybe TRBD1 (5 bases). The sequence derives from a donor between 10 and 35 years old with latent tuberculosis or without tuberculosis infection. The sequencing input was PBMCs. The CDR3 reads CASSPNIRQSSYEQYF. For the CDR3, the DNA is TGTGCCAGTAGTCCGAATATTCGACAGTCCTCCTACGAGCAGTACTTC.